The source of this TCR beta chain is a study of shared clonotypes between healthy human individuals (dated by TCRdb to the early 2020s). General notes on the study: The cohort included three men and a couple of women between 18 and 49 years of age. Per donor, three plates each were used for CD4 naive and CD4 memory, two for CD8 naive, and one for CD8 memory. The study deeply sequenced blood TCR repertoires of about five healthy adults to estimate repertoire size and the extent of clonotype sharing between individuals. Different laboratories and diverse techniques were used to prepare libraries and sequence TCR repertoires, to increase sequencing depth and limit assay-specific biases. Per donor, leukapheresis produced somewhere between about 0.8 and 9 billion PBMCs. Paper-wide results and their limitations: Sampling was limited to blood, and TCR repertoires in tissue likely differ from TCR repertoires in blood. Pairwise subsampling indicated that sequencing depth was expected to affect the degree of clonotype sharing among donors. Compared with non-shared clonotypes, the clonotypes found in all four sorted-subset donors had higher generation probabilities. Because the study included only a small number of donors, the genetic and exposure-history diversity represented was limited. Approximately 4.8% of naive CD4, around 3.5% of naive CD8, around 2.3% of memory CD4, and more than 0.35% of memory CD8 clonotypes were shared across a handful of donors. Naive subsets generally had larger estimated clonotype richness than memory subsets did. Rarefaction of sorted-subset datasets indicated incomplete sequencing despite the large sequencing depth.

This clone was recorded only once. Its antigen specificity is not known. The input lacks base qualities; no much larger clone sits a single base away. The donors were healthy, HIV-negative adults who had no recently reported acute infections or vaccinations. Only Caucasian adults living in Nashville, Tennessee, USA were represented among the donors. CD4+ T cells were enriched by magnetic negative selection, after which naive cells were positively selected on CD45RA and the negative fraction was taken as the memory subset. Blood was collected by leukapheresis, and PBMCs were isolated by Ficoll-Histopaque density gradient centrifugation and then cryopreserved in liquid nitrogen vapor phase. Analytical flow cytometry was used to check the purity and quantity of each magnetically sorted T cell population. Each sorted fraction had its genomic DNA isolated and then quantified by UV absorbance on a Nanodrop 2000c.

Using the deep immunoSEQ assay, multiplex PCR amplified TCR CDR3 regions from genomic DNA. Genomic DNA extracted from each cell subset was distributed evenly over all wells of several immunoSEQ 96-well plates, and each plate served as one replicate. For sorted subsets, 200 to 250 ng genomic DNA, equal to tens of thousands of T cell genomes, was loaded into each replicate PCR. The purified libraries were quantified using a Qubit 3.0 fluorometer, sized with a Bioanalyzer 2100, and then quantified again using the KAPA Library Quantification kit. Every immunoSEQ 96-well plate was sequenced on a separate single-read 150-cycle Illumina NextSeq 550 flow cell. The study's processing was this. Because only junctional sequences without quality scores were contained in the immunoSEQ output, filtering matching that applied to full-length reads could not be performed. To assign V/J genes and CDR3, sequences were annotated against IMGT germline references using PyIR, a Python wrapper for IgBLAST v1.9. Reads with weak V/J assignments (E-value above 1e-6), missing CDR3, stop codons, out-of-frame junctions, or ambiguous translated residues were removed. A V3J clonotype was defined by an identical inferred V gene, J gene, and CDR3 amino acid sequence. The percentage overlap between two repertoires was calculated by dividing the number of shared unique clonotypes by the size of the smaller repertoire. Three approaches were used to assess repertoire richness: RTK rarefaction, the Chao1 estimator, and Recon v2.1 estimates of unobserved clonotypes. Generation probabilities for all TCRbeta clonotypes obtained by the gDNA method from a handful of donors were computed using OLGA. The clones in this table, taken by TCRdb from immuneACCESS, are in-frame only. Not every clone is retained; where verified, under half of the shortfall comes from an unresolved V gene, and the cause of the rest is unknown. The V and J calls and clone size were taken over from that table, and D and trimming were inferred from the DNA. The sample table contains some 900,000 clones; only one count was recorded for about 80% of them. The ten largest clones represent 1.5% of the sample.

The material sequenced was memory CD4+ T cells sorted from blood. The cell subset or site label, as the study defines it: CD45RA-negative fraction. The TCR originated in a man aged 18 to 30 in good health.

The CDR3 protein is CASSGQGDKKTQYF. The nucleotide sequence reads as follows: TGTGCCAGCAGTGGACAGGGGGATAAGAAGACCCAGTACTTC. The receptor chain draws on TRBV2 and TRBJ2-5, and 9 bases in between align with TRBD1. From the cysteine up to the phenylalanine, the CDR3 has a length of 14 residues. CDR3 DNA is the only sequence kept; it has 42 bases, read in frame from the first base. According to the germline V gene, CDR1 reads SNHLY and CDR2 reads FYNNEI. Trimming removed 4 bases from V and 6 bases from J; the gene matches leave 6 bases unexplained.